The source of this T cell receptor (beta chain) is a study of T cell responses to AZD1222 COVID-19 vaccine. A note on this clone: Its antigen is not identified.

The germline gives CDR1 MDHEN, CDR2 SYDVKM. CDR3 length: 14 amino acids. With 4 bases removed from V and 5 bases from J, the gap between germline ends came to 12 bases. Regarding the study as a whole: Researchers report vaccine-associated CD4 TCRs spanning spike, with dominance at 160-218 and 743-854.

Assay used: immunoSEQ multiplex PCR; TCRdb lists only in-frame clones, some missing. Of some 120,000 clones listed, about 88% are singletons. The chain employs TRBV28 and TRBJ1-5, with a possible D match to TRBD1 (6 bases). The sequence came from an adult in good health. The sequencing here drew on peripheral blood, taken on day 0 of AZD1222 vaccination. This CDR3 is CASSSPDSHQPQHF. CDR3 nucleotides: TGTGCCAGCAGTTCCCCGGACAGTCATCAGCCCCAGCATTTT.